This entry lists 19 T cell receptor beta chains sequenced from one sample in a study of T-cell reconstitution after alpha-beta-depleted transplantation in children. Preparing the TCRbeta library involved the use of unique molecular identifiers. TCRdb reanalysed the PCR reads using MiXCR and keeps one entry per CDR3 protein. In the table there are fewer than 700,000 distinct CDR3 sequences, over 10% of which are singletons. The input for sequencing was PBMCs, mostly from graft donor cells, taken 360 days after TCRalphabeta/CD19-depleted stem cell transplant. The receptors shown here come from a male patient aged 5 to 17 who had a stem cell transplant for acute myeloid leukemia, so the T cells may come from the graft donor.

This clonotype was seen only a few times. V usage is TRBV29-1 and J usage is TRBJ2-2, with 7 nucleotides matching TRBD2. Germline V gives CDR1 SQVTM, CDR2 ANQGSEA. The CDR3 runs 14 residues. The ends lost 5 bases at V and 3 bases at J; junction bases unmatched: 6. Written as DNA, the CDR3 is TGCAGCGTTCGAGCGGGGCTAGACACCGGGGAGCTGTTTTTT. This translates into CSVRAGLDTGELFF.

The chain uses TRBV14 and TRBJ2-1; TRBD2 matches at 11 bases. Trimming cost V 1 base and J 7 bases; bases outside gene matches: 3. Germline V gives CDR1 SGHDN, CDR2 FVKESK. The CDR3 is 15 amino acids. CDR3 region: CASSQVSSGRNEQFF. The CDR3 DNA sequence: TGTGCCAGCAGCCAAGTATCTAGCGGGAGGAATGAGCAGTTCTTC.

This clonotype has just a few counts. The chain employs TRBV5-8 and TRBJ2-1, with TRBD2 identical over 7 bases. With V trimmed by 2 bases and J by 6 bases, 8 bases remained unmatched. The CDR3 runs to 15 residues. Germline V lookup: CDR1 SGHTS, CDR2 YDEGEE. The CDR3 loop is CASSFRGSGFNEQFF. CDR3 nucleotides: TGTGCCAGCAGCTTCCGGGGTAGCGGGTTCAATGAGCAGTTCTTC.

This clonotype was seen ten or more times. The chain recombines TRBV12-3 or TRBV12-4 with TRBJ2-7, with a tentative D call TRBD2 (5 bases). The CDR3 runs 14 residues. V dropped 9 bases and J dropped 5 bases, with 20 bases sitting between them. The CDR3 DNA is TGTGCCAGTCGATGGACTCTTAGTGCTCACGAGCAGTACTTC. Amino acid sequence: CASRWTLSAHEQYF.

The CDR3 DNA is TGCAGTGCTAGACTGGAGGGGGCCTACGAGCAGTACTTC. This codes for CSARLEGAYEQYF. The chain carries TRBV20-1 and TRBJ2-7, with D perhaps given as TRBD1 or TRBD2 (6 bases each). The germline gives CDR1 DFQATT, CDR2 SNEGSKA (reference sequence). The CDR3 runs 13 residues. The V and J ends lost 2 bases and 2 bases respectively, with 10 bases between them.

The rearrangement uses TRBV29-1 and TRBJ2-7; 9 bases align to TRBD2. From germline, CDR1 is SQVTM and CDR2 ANQGSEA. Trimming at V came to 5 bases and at J to 3 bases, leaving 8 bases not matched to a gene. CDR3 length: 14 amino acids. The DNA of the CDR3 is TGCAGCGTTATTAGACTAGCGGCTCTCTACGAGCAGTACTTC. Translated, it gives CSVIRLAALYEQYF.

V and J are TRBV28 and TRBJ1-1; D is uncertain. V lost 7 bases, J lost 4 bases, and 19 bases lay in between. This CDR3 is built from 15 residues. Per the germline V gene, CDR1 is MDHEN and CDR2 is SYDVKM. DNA of the CDR3: TGTGCCAGCACCCCCTCCGGGTCAGCGTTCACTGAAGCTTTCTTT. This translates into CASTPSGSAFTEAFF.

V is TRBV19 and J is TRBJ1-6, with a possible D match to TRBD1 (5 bases). V was shortened by 5 bases and J by 3 bases, with 14 bases between the two germline ends. The length of the CDR3 is 16 residues. Germline V lookup: CDR1 LNHDA, CDR2 SQIVND (reference sequence). CDR3 sequence (DNA): TGTGCCAGTAGTTTGCCGGGACGGAGCTATAATTCACCCCTCCACTTT. Its protein product is CASSLPGRSYNSPLHF. Complete variable domain (other parts from reference TRBV19 and TRBJ1-6): DGGITQSPKYLFRKEGQNVTLSCEQNLNHDAMYWYRQDPGQGLRLIYYSQIVNDFQKGDIAEGYSVSREKKESFPLTVTSAQKNPTAFYLCASSLPGRSYNSPLHFGNGTRLTVT.

This clonotype was detected many times. This chain uses TRBV14 with TRBJ2-5; D remains ambiguous. In germline, CDR1 is SGHDN, CDR2 FVKESK. The V gene lost 3 bases and the J gene lost 5 bases, with 7 bases spanning the gap. The CDR3 length is 12 residues. Written as DNA, the CDR3 is TGTGCCAGCAGCCACCTCGGGGAGACCCAGTACTTC. It translates to CASSHLGETQYF.

The V and J genes are TRBV28 and TRBJ2-1; perhaps TRBD2 as D (6 bases). The CDR3 has 16 amino acids. The germline gives CDR1 MDHEN, CDR2 SYDVKM. Trimming took 10 bases from V and 3 from J, leaving 22 bases between them. The CDR3 DNA reads TGTGCCATGAGCTCAAGACCGGGACTCCTCTACAATGAGCAGTTCTTC. Protein: CAMSSRPGLLYNEQFF.

This clonotype was seen only a few times. The chain employs TRBV7-3 and TRBJ2-1; 8 positions agree with TRBD2. This CDR3 is built from 11 residues. CDR1 is SGHTA, CDR2 FQGTGA, per germline. V lost 8 bases, J lost 7 bases, and 1 base stayed unmatched. CDR3 nucleotides: TGTGCCAGCGGGACTAGTAATGAGCAGTTCTTC. Protein sequence: CASGTSNEQFF.

The V gene is TRBV18, the J gene TRBJ1-1; 7 nucleotides align to TRBD1. The CDR3 has 17 amino acids. The trim removed 0 bases at V and 1 base at J, leaving 8 bases unmatched. CDR1 and CDR2 from the germline V gene are KGHSH and LQKENI. The CDR3 coding sequence is TGTGCCAGCTCACCACCCATGGCCAGGGGGTGGAACACTGAAGCTTTCTTT. This sequence encodes CASSPPMARGWNTEAFF.

This clonotype was observed a handful of times. The chain has TRBV5-6 and TRBJ1-5; no firm D call. From germline, CDR1 is SGHDT and CDR2 YYEEEE. The CDR3 has 15 amino acids. V shed 0 bases and J shed 7 bases, with 14 bases lying between them. The CDR3 is CASSLGAGNGQPQHF. For the CDR3, the DNA is TGTGCCAGCAGCTTGGGAGCGGGGAACGGGCAGCCCCAGCATTTT.

The chain has TRBV19 and TRBJ1-1; D is unclear. The CDR3 sequence is 16 residues long. The V end was cut by 6 bases, the J end by 1 base, with 18 bases between. The germline V gene encodes CDR1 LNHDA and CDR2 SQIVND (reference sequence). The CDR3 spells CASSPKRRDKNTEAFF. As DNA, the CDR3 is TGTGCCAGTAGCCCGAAAAGAAGGGATAAGAACACTGAAGCTTTCTTT.

This clonotype was seen more than once but under ten times. The chain couples TRBV7-3 to TRBJ2-3; 11 positions match TRBD2. Looked up from germline, CDR1 is SGHTA and CDR2 is FQGTGA. Unmatched junction bases numbered 11, after V lost 0 bases and J lost 0 bases. The CDR3 has 20 residues. CDR3 nucleotides: TGTGCCAGCAGCTTAACGTTACCTAGCGGGAGGTCAACTAGCACAGATACGCAGTATTTT. Translation gives CASSLTLPSGRSTSTDTQYF.

In its sample, this clonotype was seen a few times. V is TRBV5-1 and J is TRBJ2-7; 7 nucleotides match TRBD1. V trimming: 4 bases; J trimming: 0 bases; junction bases outside the gene matches: 7. The CDR3 extends over 15 amino acids. Per the germline V gene, CDR1 is SGHRS and CDR2 is YFSETQ. The CDR3 reads CASSGGQSSSYEQYF. For the CDR3, the DNA is TGCGCCAGCAGCGGGGGACAGTCTAGCTCCTACGAGCAGTACTTC.

This clonotype has more than one count but fewer than ten. V and J are TRBV20-1 and TRBJ2-7; the D gene is possibly TRBD1 (6 bases). Trimming pared 6 bases from V and 1 base from J, leaving 16 bases between. The CDR3 spans 14 residues. Per the germline V gene, CDR1 is DFQATT and CDR2 is SNEGSKA (reference sequence). This CDR3 is CSAQDRHASYEQYF. As DNA, the CDR3 is TGCAGTGCCCAAGACAGGCATGCTTCCTACGAGCAGTACTTC.

The sample holds a few counts of this clonotype. J is TRBJ2-7 and V is TRBV20-1; D not certain. This CDR3 contains 13 residues. Between the trimmed V and J ends, which lost 7 bases and 2 bases, there was a span of 15 bases. Per germline, CDR1 DFQATT and CDR2 SNEGSKA (reference sequence). Written as DNA, the CDR3 is TGCAGTGTCTCACCTCAGGTAACCTACGAGCAGTACTTC. Encoded protein: CSVSPQVTYEQYF.

This clonotype was found many times. The chain couples TRBV12-3 or TRBV12-4 to TRBJ1-4; D possibly corresponds to TRBD1 (5 bases). This CDR3 has 14 amino acids. Trimming removed 2 bases at V and 8 bases at J, with 12 bases between. Written as DNA, the CDR3 is TGTGCCAGCAGTTTACAGGGTGGATTGGAAAAACTGTTTTTT. Amino acids: CASSLQGGLEKLFF.